Here is one T cell receptor beta chain with its context. Per the germline V gene, CDR1 is GTSNPN and CDR2 is SVGIG (reference sequence). V was clipped by 2 bases and J by 6 bases; unmatched bases: 10. CDR3 length: 15 amino acids. These data originate in a study of blood T cell repertoires in COVID-19. Authors' data handling: Using reference gene primer amplification, nucleated cell counts were estimated. Sequencing used immunoSEQ multiplex PCR; TCRdb keeps in-frame clones, though not all of them. V and J calls and clone size are as listed in that table; D and trimming were resolved from the DNA. The table lists roughly 100,000 clones, 75% to 95% of them singletons.

This chain joins TRBV30 and TRBJ1-2; 9 positions agree with TRBD1. This clonotype originated in a man between 18 and 29 years old with acute or convalescent COVID-19. Material: peripheral blood. Here the CDR3 reads CAWSMYRGRVDGYTF. In DNA form, the CDR3 reads TGTGCCTGGAGTATGTACAGGGGGCGCGTGGATGGCTACACCTTC.